This record covers a single TCR beta chain. Its antigen is unidentified. The data derive from a study of CD8+ T cells in alopecia areata. J gave up 10 bases and V 1 base, and 6 bases lay outside the gene matches. The CDR3 covers 15 residues. Germline V gene lookup returns CDR1 MGHRA and CDR2 YSYEKL. RNA was isolated and reverse transcribed to cDNA, the sequencing template. Assay used: immunoSEQ multiplex PCR; TCRdb lists only in-frame clones, some missing. The table has about 150,000 clones, around 57% seen once. Study-level results: Resident alphabeta T cells of normal skin are also sequenced in scalp samples. In lesional scalp, particularly from alopecia totalis/universalis, clonality was higher than in normal scalp.

The source material was CD4+ T cells sorted from blood. The chain links TRBV4-1 to TRBJ2-1, with 11 bases identical to TRBD2. The receptor comes from a human donor in good health. The CDR3 loop reads CASSQGLAGLWEQFF. CDR3 bases: TGCGCCAGCAGCCAAGGACTAGCGGGACTGTGGGAGCAGTTCTTC.